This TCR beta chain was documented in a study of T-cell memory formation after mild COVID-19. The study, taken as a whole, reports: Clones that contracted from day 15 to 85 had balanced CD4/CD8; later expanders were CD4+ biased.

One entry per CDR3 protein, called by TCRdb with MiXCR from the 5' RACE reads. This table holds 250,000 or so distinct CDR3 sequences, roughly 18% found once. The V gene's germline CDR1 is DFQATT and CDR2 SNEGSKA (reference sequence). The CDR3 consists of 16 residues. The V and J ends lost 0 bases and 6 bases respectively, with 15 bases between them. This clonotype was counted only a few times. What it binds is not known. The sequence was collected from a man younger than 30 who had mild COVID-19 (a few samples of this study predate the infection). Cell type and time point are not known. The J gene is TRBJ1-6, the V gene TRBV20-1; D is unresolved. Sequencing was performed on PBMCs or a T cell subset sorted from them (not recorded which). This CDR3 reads CSARDPRIESNSPLHF. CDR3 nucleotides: TGCAGTGCTAGAGATCCAAGGATAGAGAGTAATTCACCCCTCCACTTT.